A single sample is the source of the 29 T cell receptor beta chains below, sequenced in a study of T-cell reconstitution after alpha-beta-depleted transplantation in children. Unique molecular identifiers were built into the TCRbeta library. From the PCR reads, TCRdb called clonotypes with MiXCR, one entry per CDR3 protein. The sample carries approximately 350,000 distinct CDR3 sequences, under 20% recorded once. This specimen consisted of PBMCs, mostly from graft donor cells, obtained 360 days after TCRalphabeta/CD19-depleted stem cell transplant. The receptors were gathered from a male patient under 10 years old who had a stem cell transplant for acute lymphoblastic leukemia, so the T cells may come from the graft donor.

This clonotype has a handful of counts. The gene calls are TRBV29-1 and TRBJ2-3, with 7 bases identical to TRBD2. This CDR3 is built from 15 residues. Germline loops: CDR1 SQVTM, CDR2 ANQGSEA. Trimming cost V 4 bases and J 2 bases; bases outside gene matches: 9. For the CDR3, the DNA is TGCAGCGTTGGGAGGTCGCGGGGGAACACAGATACGCAGTATTTT. This codes for CSVGRSRGNTDTQYF.

The V and J genes are TRBV5-8 and TRBJ2-7; D is perhaps TRBD2 (6 bases). Trimming left V 0 bases short and J 4 bases short, with 8 bases between. Germline values: CDR1 SGHTS, CDR2 YDEGEE. The CDR3 consists of 13 residues. The CDR3 here is CASSLGGEYEQYF. For the CDR3, the DNA is TGTGCCAGCAGCTTGGGGGGGGAGTACGAGCAGTACTTC.

The chain joins TRBV28 to TRBJ2-4; unclear D gene. The V end was cut by 3 bases, the J end by 5 bases, with 8 bases between. Germline CDR1 and CDR2: MDHEN and SYDVKM. The CDR3 consists of 13 residues. CDR3: CASSFSPENIQYF. The CDR3 region has the DNA TGTGCCAGCAGTTTCAGCCCCGAAAACATTCAGTACTTC.

V and J are TRBV6-1 and TRBJ2-3, with 10 bases lining up with TRBD2. After removal of 5 bases from V and 2 bases from J, the junction contained 4 bases not matched to a gene. The CDR3 consists of 15 residues. Germline-derived CDR1 and CDR2 are MNHNS and SASEGT. This CDR3 reads CASSLAGAATDTQYF. The CDR3 coding sequence is TGTGCCAGCAGTCTAGCGGGAGCTGCCACAGATACGCAGTATTTT.

This clonotype was detected only a few times. The genes are TRBV28 and TRBJ1-1, with a tentative D call TRBD1 (6 bases). V lost 6 bases and J 1 base, leaving 6 bases between the germline ends. CDR1 is MDHEN, CDR2 SYDVKM, per germline. The CDR3 has 12 residues. CDR3 DNA sequence: TGTGCCAGCAGGGGACAGAACACTGAAGCTTTCTTT. The encoded protein is CASRGQNTEAFF.

The chain combines TRBV5-8 with TRBJ2-7, with 9 bases that match TRBD1. The germline CDR1 and CDR2 sequences are SGHTS and YDEGEE. The CDR3 totals 14 residues. V dropped 5 bases and J dropped 5; count of bases not matched to a gene: 8. The DNA of the CDR3 is TGTGCCAGCAGAGCCGGGACAGGGCGCCACGAGCAGTACTTC. It specifies CASRAGTGRHEQYF.

This rearrangement joins TRBV4-1 to TRBJ2-3; TRBD2 agrees at 8 bases. Germline V gene lookup returns CDR1 MGHRA and CDR2 YSYEKL. Losses at the gene ends were 0 bases for V and 3 bases for J; bases not matched to a gene: 5. The CDR3 totals 16 residues. CDR3 bases: TGCGCCAGCAGCCAAGAGGGGGCGGGAGGTACAGATACGCAGTATTTT. This sequence encodes CASSQEGAGGTDTQYF.

This chain links TRBV28 with TRBJ1-5; 8 bases are a match to TRBD1. This CDR3 contains 15 residues. From germline, CDR1 is MDHEN and CDR2 SYDVKM. Trimming at V came to 6 bases and at J to 6 bases, leaving 10 bases not matched to a gene. The CDR3 sequence is CASSLGQGVVQPQHF. The CDR3 coding sequence is TGTGCCAGCAGCCTTGGACAGGGTGTGGTTCAGCCCCAGCATTTT.

V usage is TRBV4-2 and J usage is TRBJ1-2; D ambiguous. V gave up 1 base and J gave up 0 bases, with 9 bases separating them. This CDR3 is 15 amino acids long. Germline-derived CDR1 and CDR2 are LGHNA and YNFKEQ. CDR3 DNA: TGTGCCAGCAGCCAAGGGACCGCGGCTAACTATGGCTACACCTTC. It is translated as CASSQGTAANYGYTF.

This clonotype turned up a few times. The chain couples TRBV21-1 to TRBJ2-3; the table's D call, TRBD1, has no DNA check behind it. TRBV21-1 is a pseudogene segment. The CDR3 runs 14 residues. As DNA, the CDR3 is TGTGCCAGCAGCACCCGGACCGCCGGGGGTACGCAGTATTTT. It translates to CASSTRTAGGTQYF.

Ten or more counts support this clonotype. The chain links TRBV5-1 to TRBJ1-1; tentatively, D is TRBD1 (5 bases). Germline CDR1 reads SGHRS; CDR2 reads YFSETQ. With 6 bases removed from V and 0 bases from J, the gap between germline ends came to 18 bases. CDR3 size: 16 residues. The CDR3 nucleotides are TGCGCCAGCACCCTGGGGACCGTTACTCTGAACACTGAAGCTTTCTTT. Amino acid sequence: CASTLGTVTLNTEAFF.

V gene TRBV28 combines with J gene TRBJ2-1, with D hard to call. Trimming cost V 3 bases and J 6 bases, with 15 bases left between them. CDR3 length: 15 residues. Germline V CDR1 and CDR2: MDHEN, SYDVKM. CDR3 in DNA: TGTGCCAGCAGTTTCGGACCGGACGGCATCAATGAGCAGTTCTTC. Translation: CASSFGPDGINEQFF.

The V and J genes are TRBV7-8 and TRBJ2-7, with D possibly TRBD1 on 6 matching bases. Germline V gene lookup returns CDR1 SGHVS and CDR2 FQNEAQ. This CDR3 has 15 amino acids. The V and J ends lost 6 bases and 1 base respectively, with 16 bases between them. DNA of the CDR3: TGTGCCAGCAGTCCCTCCCCCAGGGGATCCTACGAGCAGTACTTC. Protein product: CASSPSPRGSYEQYF.

In this sample, this clonotype turned up a few times. J is TRBJ2-7 and V is TRBV7-9; weak D call: TRBD2 (5 bases). Trimming removed 5 bases at V and 5 bases at J, with 16 bases between. In germline, CDR1 is SEHNR, CDR2 FQNEAQ (reference sequence). The CDR3 extends over 14 amino acids. CDR3 residues: CASSRETSTHEQYF. For the CDR3, the DNA is TGTGCCAGCAGCAGGGAGACCTCGACACACGAGCAGTACTTC.

There are many counts of this clonotype. The V and J genes are TRBV7-9 and TRBJ2-1; 7 bases fit TRBD2. J was trimmed by 7 bases and V by 3 bases; bases with no gene match: 3. Per the germline V gene, CDR1 is SEHNR and CDR2 is FQNEAQ (reference sequence). This CDR3 is 13 amino acids long. This CDR3 reads CASSLGGTNEQFF. As DNA, the CDR3 is TGTGCCAGCAGCTTGGGGGGGACTAATGAGCAGTTCTTC.

This clonotype was observed many times. This chain connects TRBV29-1 to TRBJ2-5, with D perhaps TRBD1 (6 bases). Trimming removed 6 bases from V and 5 bases from J, with 13 bases in between. This CDR3 has 12 amino acids. The germline V gene encodes CDR1 SQVTM and CDR2 ANQGSEA. This chain's CDR3 is CSVQGVRETQYF. The CDR3, as DNA: TGCAGCGTACAGGGTGTGCGGGAGACCCAGTACTTC.

In its sample, this clonotype was seen a few times. The chain recombines TRBV6-5 with TRBJ2-2; the D gene is possibly TRBD1 (6 bases). Germline CDR1 is MNHEY and CDR2 is SVGAGI. V lost 2 bases and J lost 3, with 10 bases in between. CDR3 length: 15 residues. CDR3 in amino acids: CASSYQGQYTGELFF. In DNA form, the CDR3 reads TGTGCCAGCAGTTACCAGGGGCAATACACCGGGGAGCTGTTTTTT.

This clonotype was seen only a few times. This CDR3 reads CASSLGLGGDYGYTF. For the CDR3, the DNA is TGTGCCAGCAGTTTGGGTTTGGGAGGGGACTATGGCTACACCTTC. This chain joins TRBV12-3 or TRBV12-4 and TRBJ1-2; D is possibly TRBD1 (5 bases). V gave up 3 bases and J gave up 3 bases, with 14 bases separating them. The CDR3 spans 15 residues.

This clonotype has at least ten counts. The CDR3 region has the DNA TGTGCCAGCAGCCTCGAGGCAGTGGCTGAAGCTTTCTTT. Protein sequence: CASSLEAVAEAFF. The chain uses TRBV6-2 or TRBV6-3 and TRBJ1-1; D ambiguous. The germline V gene encodes CDR1 MNHEY and CDR2 SVGEGT. The CDR3 is made up of 13 amino acids. V was shortened by 6 bases and J by 6 bases, with 14 bases between the two germline ends.

This clonotype appeared a few times. The rearrangement joins TRBV7-2 to TRBJ2-3; 7 bases map to TRBD2. The germline V gene has CDR1 SGHTA and CDR2 FQGNSA. The ends lost 5 bases at V and 1 base at J; junction bases unmatched: 6. The CDR3 totals 15 residues. This CDR3 is CASSTRLARTDTQYF. DNA of the CDR3: TGTGCCAGCAGCACTAGACTAGCACGCACAGATACGCAGTATTTT.

CDR3 loop: CAISDTGSSYEQYF. CDR3 DNA sequence: TGTGCCATCAGTGATACCGGGTCTTCCTACGAGCAGTACTTC. The chain carries TRBV10-3 and TRBJ2-7; D remains ambiguous. V lost 3 bases to trimming and J lost 1 base, with 10 bases between them. Germline V CDR1 and CDR2: ENHRY, SYGVKD. The CDR3 extends over 14 amino acids.

This clonotype was detected a few times. The J gene is TRBJ2-7, the V gene TRBV7-9, with no clear D. Germline lookup yields CDR1 SEHNR and CDR2 FQNEAQ (reference sequence). Trimming shortened V by 2 bases and J by 2 bases, and 10 bases separated the two germline ends. CDR3 size: 14 residues. The CDR3 nucleotides are TGTGCCAGCAGCTTACCCACCAAAACCTACGAGCAGTACTTC. Protein product: CASSLPTKTYEQYF.

This clonotype was seen only a few times. This CDR3 reads CASIQGADETQYF. In DNA, the CDR3 is TGTGCCAGCATTCAGGGGGCGGATGAGACCCAGTACTTC. The rearrangement joins TRBV6-6 to TRBJ2-5, with 8 positions matching TRBD1. This CDR3 is 13 amino acids long. Per the germline V gene, CDR1 is MNHNY and CDR2 is SVGAGI (reference sequence). Germline trimming cut 7 bases from V and 5 bases from J; bases unmatched to any gene: 6.

In this sample, this clonotype turned up a few times. Here the CDR3 reads CAWSVPGVPDTQYF. In DNA, the CDR3 is TGTGCCTGGAGTGTACCTGGGGTGCCAGATACGCAGTATTTT. The chain recombines TRBV30 with TRBJ2-3; D is unclear. V gave up 0 bases and J gave up 4 bases, with 11 bases separating them. The length of the CDR3 is 14 residues. Germline V gene lookup returns CDR1 GTSNPN and CDR2 SVGIG (reference sequence). Supplemented by reference TRBV30 and TRBJ2-3, the full variable domain reads SQTIHQWPATLVQPVGSPLSLECTVEGTSNPNLYWYRQAAGRGLQLLFYSVGIGQISSEVPQNLSASRPQDRQFILSSKKLLLSDSGFYLCAWSVPGVPDTQYFGPGTRLTVL.

This clonotype was detected only a few times. The V gene is TRBV12-3 or TRBV12-4, the J gene TRBJ2-5; 10 bases are shared with TRBD1. J was trimmed by 0 bases and V by 1 base; bases with no gene match: 8. The length of the CDR3 is 18 residues. The CDR3 here is CASSLGLLDRGDQETQYF. The CDR3, as DNA: TGTGCCAGCAGTTTAGGCTTGCTGGACAGGGGGGACCAAGAGACCCAGTACTTC.

This clonotype appeared many times. The gene calls are TRBV25-1 and TRBJ2-5; D gene uncertain. This CDR3 contains 15 residues. The V gene lost 2 bases and the J gene lost 2 bases, with 12 bases spanning the gap. The V gene's germline CDR1 is MGHDK and CDR2 SYGVNS. This chain's CDR3 is CASSEGGWYQETQYF. CDR3 in DNA: TGTGCCAGCAGTGAAGGTGGATGGTATCAAGAGACCCAGTACTTC.

The V call is TRBV12-3 or TRBV12-4, the J call TRBJ2-1; tentatively, D is TRBD2 (6 bases). This CDR3 spans 16 amino acids. V lost 3 bases and J lost 6, with 18 bases in between. CDR3 coding DNA: TGTGCCAGCAGTTTGAGGAGCGGGTCCCGCCTCAATGAGCAGTTCTTC. Translating it yields CASSLRSGSRLNEQFF.

In this sample, this clonotype turned up many times. V gene TRBV28 combines with J gene TRBJ2-3; tentative D call: TRBD2 (5 bases). The V end lost 5 bases, the J end lost 2 bases, and 20 bases lay between the germline ends. CDR3 size: 17 residues. Germline-derived CDR1 and CDR2 are MDHEN and SYDVKM. The CDR3 DNA reads TGTGCCAGCAGTCCTCCGGTCCCCTCCGGGGTCACAGATACGCAGTATTTT. Translation: CASSPPVPSGVTDTQYF.

V usage is TRBV6-6 and J usage is TRBJ1-4, with a weak D call TRBD1 (6 bases). The CDR3 runs 13 residues. Germline-derived CDR1 and CDR2 are MNHNY and SVGAGI (reference sequence). The V gene lost 5 bases and the J gene lost 8 bases, with 12 bases spanning the gap. CDR3 protein: CASSPRGGEKLFF. CDR3 nucleotide sequence: TGTGCCAGCAGTCCCCGGGGGGGCGAAAAACTGTTTTTT.